The T cell receptor beta chain described here comes from a study of graft-versus-host responses after intestinal transplantation. Worth noting for this clone: Its target is unknown.

The table came from immunoSEQ multiplex PCR; TCRdb's copy has only in-frame clones and leaves some out. The sample has 98,000 or so clones, about 90% seen once. The source of this sequence is a human donor who received an intestinal transplant. Material: unstimulated CD4+ T cells sorted from spleen or lymph node cells, obtained before intestinal transplant.

The CDR3 coding sequence is TGCGCCAGCAGTTCCCGGTCCGTAGGGGAGCAGTTCTTC. Its translation: CASSSRSVGEQFF. The chain has TRBV5-1 and TRBJ2-1, with D unresolved. V was cut by 5 bases and J by 10 bases, with 16 bases left in between. The CDR3 contains 13 residues. Germline CDR1 SGHRS, CDR2 YFSETQ.